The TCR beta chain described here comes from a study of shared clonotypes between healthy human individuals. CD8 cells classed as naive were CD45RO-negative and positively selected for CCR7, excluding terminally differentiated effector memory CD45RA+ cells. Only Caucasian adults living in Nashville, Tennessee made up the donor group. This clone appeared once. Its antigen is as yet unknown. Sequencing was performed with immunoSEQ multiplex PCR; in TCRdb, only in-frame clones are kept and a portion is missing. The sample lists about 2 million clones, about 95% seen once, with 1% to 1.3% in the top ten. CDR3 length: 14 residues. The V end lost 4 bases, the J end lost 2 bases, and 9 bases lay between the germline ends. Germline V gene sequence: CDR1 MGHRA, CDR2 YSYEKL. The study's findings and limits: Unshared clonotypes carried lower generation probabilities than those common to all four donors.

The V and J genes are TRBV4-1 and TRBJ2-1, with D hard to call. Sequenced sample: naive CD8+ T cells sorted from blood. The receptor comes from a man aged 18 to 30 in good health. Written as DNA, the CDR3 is TGCGCCAGCAGCCTTCCCGGTGCCTACAATGAGCAGTTCTTC. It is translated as CASSLPGAYNEQFF.